This TCR beta chain was found in a study of blood T cell repertoires in COVID-19. In the authors' workflow: Reference gene primer amplification gave estimated nucleated cell counts. The table came from immunoSEQ multiplex PCR; TCRdb's copy has only in-frame clones and leaves some out. The V and J calls and clone size were taken over from that table, and D and trimming were inferred from the DNA. The repertoire holds around 300,000 clones, with approximately 84% as singletons. The CDR3 consists of 15 residues. Trimming pared 6 bases from V and 7 bases from J, leaving 18 bases between. CDR1 is SNHLY, CDR2 FYNNEI, per germline.

The TCR sequence derives from a woman aged 30 to 39 who had recovered from COVID-19. The V gene is TRBV2, the J gene TRBJ1-4, with D possibly being TRBD1 (5 bases). Sequencing used peripheral blood. The CDR3 loop is CASSEFGGPSEKLFF. In nucleotides, the CDR3 is TGTGCCAGCAGCGAGTTCGGGGGTCCCAGTGAAAAACTGTTTTTT.